One sample yielded the 29 T cell receptor beta chains listed below, sequenced in a study of shared clonotypes between healthy human individuals. Naive-designated CD8 cells lacked CD45RO, were positively enriched for CCR7, and omitted terminally differentiated effector memory CD45RA+ cells. This table comes from immunoSEQ multiplex PCR, and its TCRdb copy is limited to in-frame clones, with some not included. This table holds around 2,000,000 clones, roughly 95% found once. Sequencing was done on a sample of naive CD8+ T cells sorted from blood. Every receptor here comes from a man younger than 35 in good health.

V and J are TRBV7-9 and TRBJ2-5, with 7 bases lining up with TRBD1. This CDR3 comprises 15 residues. J lost 7 bases, V lost 3 bases, and 11 bases had no gene match. The germline V gene encodes CDR1 SEHNR and CDR2 FQNEAQ (reference sequence). CDR3 sequence (DNA): TGTGCCAGCAGCTTTGGGACAGCGGCGTATGGGACCCAGTACTTC. It is translated as CASSFGTAAYGTQYF.

The rearrangement uses TRBV7-8 and TRBJ2-7; D is perhaps TRBD1 (5 bases). The V and J ends lost 1 base and 4 bases respectively, with 11 bases between them. CDR3 length equals 14 residues. Germline V gene data show CDR1 as SGHVS and CDR2 as FQNEAQ. CDR3 nucleotides: TGTGCCAGCAGCTTAGGGCAGGGTGGGTACGAGCAGTACTTC. Its protein is CASSLGQGGYEQYF.

Notes on this clone: Other DNA sequences of this sample code for an identical CDR3. This chain uses TRBV30 with TRBJ1-1; no clear D. The V end was cut by 2 bases, the J end by 4 bases, with 11 bases between. The germline CDR1 and CDR2 sequences are GTSNPN and SVGIG (reference sequence). This CDR3 has 13 residues. CDR3 sequence reads: CAWSSEGGTEAFF. The CDR3 coding sequence is TGTGCCTGGAGTTCCGAGGGCGGCACTGAAGCTTTCTTT.

The rearrangement links TRBV5-1 to TRBJ2-2; D perhaps matches TRBD2 (7 bases). The ends were cut back, 0 bases at V and 8 bases at J, with 17 bases in the middle. The CDR3 spans 16 residues. Germline lookup yields CDR1 SGHRS and CDR2 YFSETQ. The CDR3 DNA sequence: TGCGCCAGCAGCTTGGAGCGGGGACAAACTTGGGGGGAGCTGTTTTTT. This encodes CASSLERGQTWGELFF.

V and J are TRBV13 and TRBJ2-1; weak D call: TRBD1 (5 bases). The CDR3 has 14 residues. Germline CDR1 reads PRHDT; CDR2 reads FYEKMQ (reference sequence). The V end lost 2 bases, the J end lost 5 bases, and 10 bases lay between the germline ends. CDR3 bases: TGTGCCAGCAGCTTACCGGACAACCACAATGAGCAGTTCTTC. Amino acids: CASSLPDNHNEQFF.

The CDR3 here is CASSYSMPGLTEAFF. The CDR3 nucleotides read TGTGCCAGCAGTTACTCGATGCCAGGACTAACTGAAGCTTTCTTT. This chain joins TRBV6-5 and TRBJ1-1, with D unclear. The length of the CDR3 is 15 residues. V gave up 0 bases and J gave up 5 bases, with 13 bases separating them. The germline CDR1 and CDR2 sequences are MNHEY and SVGAGI.

The J gene is TRBJ2-3, the V gene TRBV27, with 8 bases matching TRBD2. The CDR3 is made up of 16 amino acids. CDR1 MNHEY and CDR2 SMNVEV come from the germline V gene (reference sequence). Trimming cost V 5 bases and J 2 bases; bases outside gene matches: 9. The CDR3 bases are TGTGCCAGCAGTCACTCAGCGGGGGAGCTCACAGATACGCAGTATTTT. Translating it yields CASSHSAGELTDTQYF.

This chain joins TRBV14 and TRBJ2-7, with D possibly matching TRBD1 (6 bases). Deletions cut 4 bases from V and 0 bases from J, with 16 bases between. CDR1 is SGHDN, CDR2 FVKESK, per germline. The CDR3 length is 16 residues. The DNA of the CDR3 is TGTGCCAGCAGCCTCGAATGGACAGTCGGCTCCTACGAGCAGTACTTC. Amino acid sequence: CASSLEWTVGSYEQYF.

In its sample, this clone was seen once. CDR3 sequence (DNA): TGTGCCAGCAGTCCGTCGGCTCTCGTAAATGAAAAACTGTTTTTT. Translation gives CASSPSALVNEKLFF. V and J are TRBV27 and TRBJ1-4; D unclear. V gave up 5 bases and J gave up 5 bases, with 15 bases separating them. CDR1 is MNHEY and CDR2 is SMNVEV in the germline V gene (reference sequence). There are 15 residues in the CDR3.

CDR3 bases: TGTGCCATCAGTGAGACCGCCGGGGACAGCAATCAGCCCCAGCATTTT. Residues: CAISETAGDSNQPQHF. The rearrangement links TRBV10-3 to TRBJ1-5, with D perhaps TRBD1 (5 bases). V lost 2 bases, J lost 1 base, and 12 bases lay in between. CDR3 length: 16 amino acids. Germline CDR1 ENHRY, CDR2 SYGVKD.

This clone occurred once. The chain recombines TRBV9 with TRBJ2-3, with D maybe TRBD1 (6 bases). V dropped 4 bases and J dropped 0 bases, with 12 bases sitting between them. Germline V gene lookup returns CDR1 SGDLS and CDR2 YYNGEE. The CDR3 length is 15 residues. The CDR3 sequence: CASSPGDTSTDTQYF. CDR3 bases: TGTGCCAGCAGCCCAGGGGACACTAGCACAGATACGCAGTATTTT.

This sequence joins TRBV23-1 and TRBJ2-1; TRBD1 or TRBD2 may be the D gene (5 bases each). TRBV23-1 is identified as an open reading frame with a role that is uncertain. V dropped 4 bases and J dropped 0 bases, with 16 bases sitting between them. This CDR3 is 17 amino acids long. The CDR3, as DNA: TGCGCCAGCAGTCGTACGGTTCAGGGAGTCTCCTACAATGAGCAGTTCTTC. Encoded protein: CASSRTVQGVSYNEQFF.

The chain is built from TRBV19 and TRBJ2-7; 9 nucleotides match TRBD1. The CDR3 totals 15 residues. Germline V gene data show CDR1 as LNHDA and CDR2 as SQIVND (reference sequence). Trimming at V came to 6 bases and at J to 3 bases, leaving 9 bases not matched to a gene. This CDR3 reads CASSFGTGSGYEQYF. The CDR3 nucleotides read TGTGCCAGTAGCTTCGGGACAGGGAGTGGCTACGAGCAGTACTTC.

V usage is TRBV5-1 and J usage is TRBJ2-2, with TRBD2 matching 7 bases. The germline V gene encodes CDR1 SGHRS and CDR2 YFSETQ. V lost 0 bases to trimming and J lost 0 bases; unmatched junction nucleotides: 5. The CDR3 totals 17 residues. The CDR3 sequence is CASSLVGGSPNTGELFF. The DNA of the CDR3 is TGCGCCAGCAGCTTGGTGGGCGGGAGTCCGAACACCGGGGAGCTGTTTTTT.

For the CDR3, the DNA is TGTGCCAGCAGCGCGGGGGGGCGGTTCTACGAGCAGTACTTC. The encoded protein is CASSAGGRFYEQYF. V gene TRBV9 combines with J gene TRBJ2-7, with 8 bases aligning to TRBD2. This CDR3 is built from 14 residues. Germline CDR1 is SGDLS and CDR2 is YYNGEE. Trimming removed 3 bases from V and 3 bases from J; junction bases left unmatched: 5.

V and J are TRBV2 and TRBJ2-2, with TRBD1 identical over 9 bases. V shed 6 bases and J 3 bases; nucleotides not matched to a gene: 14. This CDR3 is built from 18 residues. In germline, CDR1 is SNHLY, CDR2 FYNNEI. The CDR3 region is CASSGPGQGVGDTGELFF. CDR3 bases: TGTGCCAGCAGCGGGCCGGGACAGGGTGTAGGAGACACCGGGGAGCTGTTTTTT.

The genes are TRBV5-1 and TRBJ2-7, with 9 nucleotides matching TRBD2. CDR1 is SGHRS and CDR2 is YFSETQ in the germline V gene. V trimming: 4 bases; J trimming: 3 bases; junction bases outside the gene matches: 5. This CDR3 contains 14 residues. This CDR3 is CASSLIAGDYEQYF. CDR3 nucleotides: TGCGCCAGCAGCCTGATAGCGGGAGACTACGAGCAGTACTTC.

The CDR3 DNA reads TGTGCCAGCAGTGAAGAAACCCCGTGGATGATAGGCCACCCCTCTAAGGAAGCTTTCTTT. Translated, it gives CASSEETPWMIGHPSKEAFF. The chain combines TRBV2 with TRBJ1-1; D is uncertain. The germline V gene has CDR1 SNHLY and CDR2 FYNNEI. The CDR3 has 20 amino acids. V gave up 1 base and J gave up 8 bases, with 32 bases separating them. Full variable domain (outside the CDR3, taken from reference TRBV2 and TRBJ1-1): EPEVTQTPSHQVTQMGQEVILRCVPISNHLYFYWYRQILGQKVEFLVSFYNNEISEKSEIFDDQFSVERPDGSNFTLKIRSTKLEDSAMYFCASSEETPWMIGHPSKEAFFGQGTRLTVV.

This rearrangement joins TRBV19 to TRBJ1-1, with D hard to call. Trimming pared 5 bases from V and 7 bases from J, leaving 11 bases between. The CDR3 runs 12 residues. Germline CDR1 is LNHDA and CDR2 is SQIVND (reference sequence). Written as DNA, the CDR3 is TGTGCCAGTAGTGTCCACTGGGGTGAAGCTTTCTTT. Its protein is CASSVHWGEAFF.

The chain is built from TRBV4-1 and TRBJ1-1; D is unclear. This CDR3 comprises 18 residues. Trimming took 0 bases from V and 0 from J, leaving 17 bases between them. Germline V gives CDR1 MGHRA, CDR2 YSYEKL. CDR3 amino acids: CASSQESIRTALNTEAFF. CDR3 bases: TGCGCCAGCAGCCAAGAAAGTATTCGAACAGCATTGAACACTGAAGCTTTCTTT.

The chain carries TRBV5-4 and TRBJ1-2; D is unclear. The germline V gene encodes CDR1 SGHNT and CDR2 YYREEE (reference sequence). Trimming left V 4 bases short and J 4 bases short, with 17 bases between. The CDR3 spans 15 residues. In nucleotides, the CDR3 is TGTGCCAGCAGCATGGGATCTCACTTCCTCTATGGCTACACCTTC. Translating gives CASSMGSHFLYGYTF.

Concerning this clone: In the same sample, other DNA sequences code for this CDR3. The chain uses TRBV5-6 and TRBJ2-7; the D is unclear. This CDR3 has 12 amino acids. Germline V gene lookup returns CDR1 SGHDT and CDR2 YYEEEE. V lost 2 bases to trimming and J lost 1 base, with 4 bases between them. In DNA form, the CDR3 reads TGTGCCAGCAGCTTTGGTTCCTACGAGCAGTACTTC. Translated: CASSFGSYEQYF.

This chain uses TRBV6-1 with TRBJ1-2; D unresolved. Trimming took 2 bases from V and 4 from J, leaving 14 bases between them. Per germline, CDR1 MNHNS and CDR2 SASEGT. The CDR3 extends over 15 amino acids. The CDR3 loop is CASSEWAPEGYGYTF. The CDR3 DNA reads as TGTGCCAGCAGTGAATGGGCCCCGGAGGGCTATGGCTACACCTTC.

The chain uses TRBV7-9 and TRBJ1-2; the match to TRBD1 covers 9 bases. The V and J ends lost 5 bases and 8 bases, in that order; junction bases with no gene match: 12. Germline-derived CDR1 and CDR2 are SEHNR and FQNEAQ (reference sequence). This CDR3 has 15 amino acids. In nucleotides, the CDR3 is TGTGCCAGCAGCATAACGACCGGGACAGGGTTCGGCTACACCTTC. It encodes CASSITTGTGFGYTF.

The chain has TRBV6-1 and TRBJ1-5; unclear D gene. The CDR3 is 13 residues long. CDR1 and CDR2 from the germline V gene are MNHNS and SASEGT. Trimming cost V 2 bases and J 7 bases, with 9 bases left between them. CDR3 sequence (DNA): TGTGCCAGCAGTGAACCCTTGGCCCAGCCCCAGCATTTT. This encodes CASSEPLAQPQHF.

The chain recombines TRBV10-2 with TRBJ2-1; 10 bases map to TRBD2. This CDR3 region has 15 residues. CDR1 is WSHSY and CDR2 is SAAADI in the germline V gene. The trim removed 5 bases at V and 3 bases at J, leaving 4 bases unmatched. CDR3 sequence reads: CASSSGTSVYNEQFF. The DNA of the CDR3 is TGCGCCAGCAGTTCCGGGACTAGCGTCTACAATGAGCAGTTCTTC.

This chain joins TRBV13 and TRBJ2-7; a weak D match, TRBD1 (5 bases). Germline CDR1 PRHDT, CDR2 FYEKMQ (reference sequence). This CDR3 has 13 residues. The V end was cut by 4 bases, the J end by 2 bases, with 9 bases between. The DNA of the CDR3 is TGTGCCAGCAGCTACCCAGGGACCTACGAGCAGTACTTC. Protein: CASSYPGTYEQYF. Filled out from reference TRBV13 and TRBJ2-7, the complete variable domain reads AAGVIQSPRHLIKEKRETATLKCYPIPRHDTVYWYQQGPGQDPQFLISFYEKMQSDKGSIPDRFSAQQFSDYHSELNMSSLELGDSALYFCASSYPGTYEQYFGPGTRLTVT.

V is TRBV27 and J is TRBJ2-3; no clear D gene. Between the trimmed V and J ends, which lost 3 bases and 3 bases, there was a span of 13 bases. There are 15 residues in the CDR3. Per the germline V gene, CDR1 is MNHEY and CDR2 is SMNVEV (reference sequence). The CDR3 loop is CASSFGTRGTDTQYF. The CDR3 region has the DNA TGTGCCAGCAGTTTCGGAACCCGAGGTACAGATACGCAGTATTTT.

The gene calls are TRBV5-6 and TRBJ1-1, with 9 bases fitting TRBD1. The CDR3 spans 14 residues. V shed 3 bases, J shed 5 bases, and the junction held 5 bases outside the gene matches. Germline CDR1 SGHDT, CDR2 YYEEEE. CDR3 protein: CASSSGTGRTEAFF. CDR3 DNA sequence: TGTGCCAGCAGCTCCGGGACAGGGAGGACTGAAGCTTTCTTT. Full variable domain (remainder filled in from reference TRBV5-6 and TRBJ1-1): DAGVTQSPTHLIKTRGQQVTLRCSPKSGHDTVSWYQQALGQGPQFIFQYYEEEERQRGNFPDRFSGHQFPNYSSELNVNALLLGDSALYLCASSSGTGRTEAFFGQGTRLTVV.